A selection of T cell receptor beta chains follows, all from one sample in a study of T cells in Graves' hyperthyroidism and ophthalmopathy. TCRdb reanalysed the multiplex PCR reads using MiXCR and keeps one entry per CDR3 protein. Of about 360,000 distinct CDR3 sequences listed, roughly 14% are singletons. Sequencing was done on a sample of blood. The source is a man younger than 45 with Graves' hyperthyroidism that later progressed to Graves' ophthalmopathy. CDR3s include the opening cysteine and the closing phenylalanine or tryptophan. The D gene is left open where the match is weak. Only part of the rows carry a size: once, few, many, or a class if the clone is expanded.

v_gene: TRBV12-3/TRBV12-4; abundance: many; d_gene: -; len: 15; j_gene: TRBJ1-5; CDR3aa: CASSRTAYSNQPQHF; CDR3nt: TGTGCCAGCAGTCGAACAGCATATAGCAATCAGCCCCAGCATTTT
v_gene: TRBV27; abundance: many; d_gene: -; len: 13; j_gene: TRBJ2-3; CDR3aa: CASRAGSTDTQYF; CDR3nt: TGTGCCAGCAGGGCGGGTAGCACAGATACGCAGTATTTT
v_gene: TRBV6-1; abundance: many; d_gene: TRBD1; len: 14; j_gene: TRBJ1-1; CDR3aa: CASRTTGYNTEAFF; CDR3nt: TGTGCCAGCAGGACGACAGGGTACAACACTGAAGCTTTCTTT
v_gene: TRBV18; abundance: -; d_gene: -; len: 12; j_gene: TRBJ2-1; CDR3aa: CASSPRPAEQFF; CDR3nt: TGTGCCAGCTCACCGAGGCCGGCAGAGCAGTTCTTC
v_gene: TRBV6-5; abundance: once; d_gene: -; len: 14; j_gene: TRBJ2-7; CDR3aa: CASSYTQGGNEQYF; CDR3nt: TGTGCCAGCAGTTACACGCAGGGTGGGAACGAGCAGTACTTC
v_gene: TRBV15; abundance: many; d_gene: -; len: 15; j_gene: TRBJ1-1; CDR3aa: CATSSPSFGVTEAFF; CDR3nt: TGTGCCACCAGCTCTCCCTCTTTTGGGGTCACTGAAGCTTTCTTT
v_gene: TRBV7-9; abundance: -; d_gene: -; len: 10; j_gene: TRBJ1-1; CDR3aa: CASSSGEAFF; CDR3nt: TGTGCCAGCAGCTCGGGCGAAGCTTTCTTT
v_gene: TRBV11-2; abundance: many; d_gene: -; len: 15; j_gene: TRBJ2-3; CDR3aa: CASSFEEVGTDTQYF; CDR3nt: TGTGCCAGCAGCTTTGAGGAGGTGGGGACAGATACGCAGTATTTT
v_gene: TRBV3-1; abundance: many; d_gene: TRBD1; len: 15; j_gene: TRBJ1-1; CDR3aa: CASSHSRGTNTEAFF; CDR3nt: TGTGCCAGCAGCCACAGCAGGGGGACGAACACTGAAGCTTTCTTT
v_gene: TRBV6-1; abundance: -; d_gene: TRBD1; len: 14; j_gene: TRBJ1-3; CDR3aa: CASSVGTGRNTIYF; CDR3nt: TGTGCCAGCAGTGTGGGGACAGGTCGTAACACCATATATTTT
v_gene: TRBV6-1; abundance: -; d_gene: -; len: 14; j_gene: TRBJ2-3; CDR3aa: CASIRGRFTDTQYF; CDR3nt: TGTGCCAGCATTCGGGGACGGTTCACAGATACGCAGTATTTT
v_gene: TRBV10-1; abundance: few; d_gene: TRBD1; len: 13; j_gene: TRBJ2-5; CDR3aa: CASKGRDRETQYF; CDR3nt: TGCGCCAGCAAGGGACGGGACAGAGAGACCCAGTACTTC
v_gene: TRBV7-8; abundance: -; d_gene: TRBD1; len: 14; j_gene: TRBJ1-2; CDR3aa: CASSWGQGGGGYTF; CDR3nt: TGTGCCAGCAGCTGGGGACAGGGAGGCGGTGGCTACACCTTC